This entry lists 22 T cell receptor beta chains sequenced from one sample in a study of T cell changes during pregnancy in multiple sclerosis. TCRdb keeps only in-frame clones here, not all; method: immunoSEQ multiplex PCR. Of 35,000 to 45,000 clones listed, around 93% were seen once; the top ten hold roughly 0.41%. The sequences come from CD4+ T cells from peripheral blood mononuclear cells, collected in the first trimester of pregnancy. These receptors were taken from a female donor with multiple sclerosis, enrolled in a pregnancy study.

V usage is TRBV11-1 and J usage is TRBJ1-3, with D hard to call. The germline gives CDR1 SGHAT, CDR2 FQDESV (reference sequence). Trimming stripped 2 bases from V and 4 bases from J, with 9 bases between. This CDR3 is 14 amino acids long. This chain's CDR3 is CASSLWAVGNTIYF. For the CDR3, the DNA is TGTGCCAGCAGCTTATGGGCCGTCGGAAACACCATATATTTT.

The chain couples TRBV4-2 to TRBJ2-7; D is unresolved. V was trimmed by 0 bases and J by 2 bases, leaving 5 bases between them. CDR1 LGHNA and CDR2 YNFKEQ come from the germline V gene. The CDR3 spans 13 residues. CDR3 sequence reads: CASSQERAYEQYF. In DNA, the CDR3 is TGTGCCAGCAGCCAAGAACGGGCCTACGAGCAGTACTTC.

The chain combines TRBV7-9 with TRBJ1-3, with TRBD1 as a possible D gene (6 bases). The CDR3 totals 15 residues. V lost 3 bases, J lost 4 bases, and 13 bases lay in between. Per germline, CDR1 SEHNR and CDR2 FQNEAQ (reference sequence). The CDR3 loop is CASSLGRTVGNTIYF. CDR3 bases: TGTGCCAGCAGCTTGGGGCGGACAGTGGGAAACACCATATATTTT. Drawing the rest from reference TRBV7-9 and TRBJ1-3, the complete variable domain is DTGVSQNPRHKITKRGQNVTFRCDPISEHNRLYWYRQTLGQGPEFLTYFQNEAQLEKSRLLSDRFSAERPKGSFSTLEIQRTEQGDSAMYLCASSLGRTVGNTIYFGEGSWLTVV.

This rearrangement joins TRBV6-6 to TRBJ2-5; D is unresolved. The V end was cut by 3 bases, the J end by 9 bases, with 14 bases between. Germline V gives CDR1 MNHNY, CDR2 SVGAGI (reference sequence). The CDR3 runs 13 residues. CDR3 DNA sequence: TGTGCCAGCAGTTATACACCTGAATTGGCCCAGTACTTC. Amino acid sequence: CASSYTPELAQYF.

This chain connects TRBV27 to TRBJ2-1; 9 bases match TRBD2. The CDR3 length is 15 residues. V lost 3 bases to trimming and J lost 2 bases; unmatched junction nucleotides: 2. Germline V gene sequence: CDR1 MNHEY, CDR2 SMNVEV (reference sequence). CDR3 sequence: CASSLRLAAYNEQFF. The CDR3 DNA follows: TGTGCCAGCAGTTTGAGACTAGCGGCCTACAATGAGCAGTTCTTC.

J is TRBJ2-3 and V is TRBV5-4, with D possibly matching TRBD1 (5 bases). Trimming cost V 0 bases and J 2 bases, with 13 bases left between them. From germline, CDR1 is SGHNT and CDR2 YYREEE (reference sequence). The CDR3 covers 16 residues. The CDR3 region has the DNA TGTGCCAGCAGCTTGGGGGAATCCGGACACACAGATACGCAGTATTTT. Translating gives CASSLGESGHTDTQYF.

The rearrangement links TRBV5-4 to TRBJ2-2; 9 bases line up with TRBD1. CDR3 length: 15 amino acids. V gave up 5 bases and J gave up 3 bases; unmatched junction bases: 5. In germline, CDR1 is SGHNT, CDR2 YYREEE (reference sequence). The CDR3: CASRRTGVDTGELFF. CDR3 nucleotide sequence: TGTGCCAGCAGGAGGACAGGGGTCGACACCGGGGAGCTGTTTTTT.

This sequence joins TRBV6-5 and TRBJ2-7; perhaps TRBD1 as D (5 bases). This CDR3 spans 14 amino acids. V was trimmed by 2 bases and J by 6 bases, leaving 14 bases between them. Germline CDR1 is MNHEY and CDR2 is SVGAGI. CDR3 loop: CASSYGASTSEQYF. The DNA of the CDR3 is TGTGCCAGCAGTTACGGGGCATCTACCAGCGAGCAGTACTTC.

The chain uses TRBV7-8 and TRBJ1-4; 8 nucleotides line up with TRBD1. This CDR3 comprises 17 residues. Trimming at V came to 5 bases and at J to 3 bases, leaving 11 bases not matched to a gene. CDR1 and CDR2 from the germline V gene are SGHVS and FQNEAQ. The CDR3 reads CASSPRAGGLANEKLFF. DNA for the CDR3: TGTGCCAGCAGCCCCCGGGCAGGGGGCCTGGCTAATGAAAAACTGTTTTTT.

The sample holds one count of this clone. This chain connects TRBV21-1 to TRBJ2-1; the table's TRBD2 call for D was not verified on the DNA. TRBV21-1 is described as a pseudogene. The CDR3 is 20 residues long. The CDR3 region is CASSLSFSGTRPGSYNEQFF. In DNA form, the CDR3 reads TGTGCCAGCAGCTTAAGCTTTTCCGGGACTCGACCGGGGTCCTACAATGAGCAGTTCTTC.

The chain combines TRBV4-2 with TRBJ1-4; a possible D gene is TRBD1 (6 bases). V was pared by 5 bases and J by 4 bases, with 11 bases between. CDR3 length equals 14 residues. Germline values: CDR1 LGHNA, CDR2 YNFKEQ. The CDR3: CASSKQGNNEKLFF. DNA of the CDR3: TGTGCCAGCAGCAAACAGGGTAATAATGAAAAACTGTTTTTT.

The chain has TRBV6-5 and TRBJ2-3, with D perhaps TRBD2 (5 bases). CDR1 is MNHEY and CDR2 is SVGAGI in the germline V gene. The V gene lost 0 bases and the J gene lost 2 bases, with 9 bases spanning the gap. CDR3 length: 15 residues. In DNA, the CDR3 is TGTGCCAGCAGTTACTCGGCGGGTATCACAGATACGCAGTATTTT. Protein: CASSYSAGITDTQYF.

J is TRBJ2-1 and V is TRBV4-2; 7 bases fit TRBD2. The CDR3 extends over 17 amino acids. V shed 4 bases and J 7 bases; nucleotides not matched to a gene: 16. The germline CDR1 and CDR2 sequences are LGHNA and YNFKEQ. The CDR3 DNA sequence: TGTGCCAGCAGCCCGACTCAAAGGGCGGGAGATCCTAATGAGCAGTTCTTC. It yields the protein CASSPTQRAGDPNEQFF.

J is TRBJ2-3 and V is TRBV18, with 9 bases fitting TRBD1. The junction had 9 bases not matched to a gene; V was cut back by 6 bases and J by 8 bases. From germline, CDR1 is KGHSH and CDR2 LQKENI. The CDR3 is 14 amino acids. The CDR3 loop is CASSPNRGQVTQYF. As DNA, the CDR3 is TGTGCCAGCTCGCCAAACAGGGGGCAGGTTACGCAGTATTTT.

The V and J genes are TRBV2 and TRBJ1-5, with D tentatively TRBD1 (5 bases). The germline gives CDR1 SNHLY, CDR2 FYNNEI. Trimming stripped 8 bases from V and 1 base from J, with 18 bases between. The CDR3 spans 16 residues. The DNA for the CDR3 is TGTGCCAGCGCGCCCCTACGACAGAGAAGCAATCAGCCCCAGCATTTT. Its protein is CASAPLRQRSNQPQHF. The full variable domain, in which reference TRBV2 and TRBJ1-5 provide the parts outside the CDR3, is EPEVTQTPSHQVTQMGQEVILRCVPISNHLYFYWYRQILGQKVEFLVSFYNNEISEKSEIFDDQFSVERPDGSNFTLKIRSTKLEDSAMYFCASAPLRQRSNQPQHFGDGTRLSIL.

The V call is TRBV15, the J call TRBJ2-3, with TRBD2 matching 7 bases. V gave up 3 bases and J gave up 2 bases; unmatched junction bases: 11. The CDR3 spans 17 residues. CDR1 LNHNV and CDR2 YYDKDF come from the germline V gene (reference sequence). The CDR3 bases are TGTGCCACCAGCAGCCCCGGCGGGCGGGGGTACACAGATACGCAGTATTTT. It specifies CATSSPGGRGYTDTQYF.

The gene calls are TRBV9 and TRBJ2-2; TRBD2 matches 11 bases. V dropped 4 bases and J dropped 5; count of bases not matched to a gene: 4. Germline V gene data show CDR1 as SGDLS and CDR2 as YYNGEE. CDR3 length equals 15 residues. CDR3 coding DNA: TGTGCCAGCAGCATCGGACTAGCGGGTACCGGGGAGCTGTTTTTT. This sequence encodes CASSIGLAGTGELFF.

The chain couples TRBV27 to TRBJ2-7; 7 positions agree with TRBD1. The CDR3 loop spans 15 amino acids. Trimming took 6 bases from V and 6 from J; bases not matched to a gene: 14. Germline V CDR1 and CDR2: MNHEY, SMNVEV (reference sequence). CDR3 in DNA: TGTGCCAGCAGGACTATACAGGGGCGCCCTTCCGAGCAGTACTTC. Its translation is CASRTIQGRPSEQYF.

V gene TRBV18 combines with J gene TRBJ1-5, with 7 positions matching TRBD1. J was trimmed by 3 bases and V by 3 bases; bases with no gene match: 5. CDR3 length: 15 amino acids. Germline values: CDR1 KGHSH, CDR2 LQKENI. CDR3 sequence reads: CASSPLTGFNQPQHF. The CDR3 region has the DNA TGTGCCAGCTCACCTTTGACAGGGTTCAATCAGCCCCAGCATTTT.

The chain combines TRBV5-1 with TRBJ2-7; TRBD1 aligns across 9 bases. CDR1 and CDR2 from the germline V gene are SGHRS and YFSETQ. The CDR3 runs 15 residues. V was clipped by 2 bases and J by 5 bases; unmatched bases: 8. CDR3 region: CASSFWRDREDEQYF. DNA of the CDR3: TGCGCCAGCAGCTTTTGGCGGGACAGGGAGGACGAGCAGTACTTC.

The rearrangement links TRBV12-5 to TRBJ2-5, with 7 bases identical to TRBD2. Losses at the gene ends were 3 bases for V and 5 bases for J; bases not matched to a gene: 6. CDR1 is LGHNT and CDR2 is FRNRAP in the germline V gene. The CDR3 contains 14 residues. This CDR3 reads CASGFGGGRETQYF. Written as DNA, the CDR3 is TGTGCTAGTGGTTTCGGCGGGGGTAGGGAGACCCAGTACTTC.

The CDR3 DNA is TGTGCCAGCAGCTTGGGCAGGGGAACTGGCTACACCTTC. It yields the protein CASSLGRGTGYTF. This chain uses TRBV5-4 with TRBJ1-2; weak D call: TRBD1 (6 bases). The CDR3 length is 13 residues. Between the trimmed V and J ends, which lost 0 bases and 7 bases, there was a span of 10 bases. The V gene's germline CDR1 is SGHNT and CDR2 YYREEE (reference sequence).